This entry lists 5 T cell receptor beta chains sequenced from one sample in a study of T-cell memory formation after mild COVID-19 (dated by TCRdb to 2020 to 2023). The method behind the library was 5' RACE. The sequencer listed for this sample is Illumina NovaSeq 6000. In TCRdb, the public reads were trimmed at Q25 with fastp and aligned with MiXCR, with productive beta chains retained. Each entry is one CDR3 protein sequence, shown with its most common DNA and genes. In this sample the table shows roughly 620,000 distinct CDR3 sequences, around 17% of which occur a single time. The ten most abundant clones make up approximately 12% of the sample. Sequencing was done on a sample of PBMCs or a T cell subset sorted from them (not recorded which). Every receptor here comes from an adult woman who had mild COVID-19 (a few samples of this study predate the infection). The sample titles of this study are shuffled in the database, so cell type and time point are left out; the donor was told from shared clones.

This rearrangement joins TRBV11-2 to TRBJ1-2; D not resolved. There are 14 residues in the CDR3. Between the trimmed V and J ends, which lost 0 bases and 5 bases, there was a span of 10 bases. CDR1 is SGHAT and CDR2 is FQNNGV in the germline V gene. This chain's CDR3 is CASSLDYISYGYTF. The CDR3 nucleotides read TGTGCCAGCAGCTTAGATTATATAAGTTATGGCTACACCTTC.

In its sample, this clonotype was seen many times. The rearrangement links TRBV5-1 to TRBJ2-1; D gene ambiguous. The V and J ends lost 0 bases and 10 bases respectively, with 14 bases between them. Looked up from germline, CDR1 is SGHRS and CDR2 is YFSETQ. There are 14 residues in the CDR3. CDR3 bases: TGCGCCAGCAGCTTGGCCGGGCTAAAGTGGGAGCAGTTCTTC. Translating gives CASSLAGLKWEQFF.

The chain joins TRBV9 to TRBJ2-1; D remains unclear. There are 13 residues in the CDR3. Germline CDR1 SGDLS, CDR2 YYNGEE. Trimming took off 0 bases at V and 9 bases at J, with 10 bases between the two ends. This CDR3 reads CASSVGGSGEQFF. DNA for the CDR3: TGTGCCAGCAGCGTAGGTGGGTCGGGTGAGCAGTTCTTC.

In this sample, this clonotype turned up many times. The genes are TRBV5-1 and TRBJ2-3; D perhaps matches TRBD1 (5 bases). Trimming removed 0 bases from V and 4 bases from J, with 12 bases in between. The CDR3 sequence is 15 residues long. Looked up from germline, CDR1 is SGHRS and CDR2 is YFSETQ. The CDR3 region has the DNA TGCGCCAGCAGCTTGGAGTCAGGGATGGCAGATACGCAGTATTTT. It yields the protein CASSLESGMADTQYF. Drawing the rest from reference TRBV5-1 and TRBJ2-3, the complete variable domain is KAGVTQTPRYLIKTRGQQVTLSCSPISGHRSVSWYQQTPGQGLQFLFEYFSETQRNKGNFPGRFSGRQFSNSRSEMNVSTLELGDSALYLCASSLESGMADTQYFGPGTRLTVL.

This clonotype has just one count. The chain employs TRBV6-6 and TRBJ2-2, with D perhaps matching TRBD1 (6 bases). Germline CDR1 reads MNHNY; CDR2 reads SVGAGI (reference sequence). Trimming pared 6 bases from V and 3 bases from J, leaving 17 bases between. The length of the CDR3 is 16 residues. CDR3 loop: CASRKTNRDYTGELFF. Written as DNA, the CDR3 is TGTGCCAGCAGAAAAACGAACAGGGATTACACCGGGGAGCTGTTTTTT.